This T cell receptor (beta chain) originates from a study of a mutant IDH1 vaccine in newly diagnosed glioma. Profiling relied on immunoSEQ multiplex PCR, and the TCRdb table lists in-frame clones only, not all of them. The sample records about 59,000 clones, approximately 90% being singletons. In this sample, this clone turned up a few times. Its specificity is not known. Stated time point: week 5, during vaccination. The content of each vaccine dose was 300 ug of mutant IDH1 20-mer peptide, and topical imiquimod accompanied it. CDR3 size: 14 residues. Trimming stripped 6 bases from V and 1 base from J, with 12 bases between. Germline lookup yields CDR1 SEHNR and CDR2 FQNEAQ (reference sequence).

The starting material was PBMCs, obtained from a glioma patient whose treatment included an IDH1 peptide vaccine. The chain has TRBV7-9 and TRBJ1-1, with a tentative D call TRBD1 (5 bases). This sequence originates from a woman between 35 and 50 years old with glioma. The CDR3 nucleotides read TGTGCCAGCAGGGGGTCAGGGCGGAACACTGAAGCTTTCTTT. Its protein is CASRGSGRNTEAFF.